The rows below give T cell receptor beta chains drawn from one sample of a study of blood T cell repertoires in COVID-19. Generated by immunoSEQ multiplex PCR, the TCRdb table keeps only in-frame clones and is missing some. The sample carries tens of thousands of clones, 85% recorded once. Sample: peripheral blood. The receptors stem from an elderly man with acute or convalescent COVID-19. The CDR3 runs from the conserved cysteine through the conserved F or W. D genes are given only for firm matches. The size field is filled for only some rows; it gives once, few, many or a size class.

d_call j_call cdr3_length clone_size v_call cdr3_aa cdr3_nt
. TRBJ1-2 13 . TRBV6-5 CASSHGTKYGYTF TGTGCCAGCAGCCACGGGACAAAATATGGCTACACCTTC
. TRBJ1-1 14 . TRBV6-4 CASRLSGLNTEAFF TGTGCCAGCCGCCTGAGCGGGTTGAACACTGAAGCTTTCTTT
. TRBJ1-3 14 . TRBV3-1/TRBV3-2 CASSQGTVLNTIYF TGTGCCAGCAGCCAAGGGACAGTCTTAAACACCATATATTTT
. TRBJ2-3 11 . TRBV29-1 CSVESGDTQYF TGCAGCGTTGAGTCCGGGGATACGCAGTATTTT
TRBD2 TRBJ2-1 14 . TRBV28 CASLGSGSFSEQFF TGTGCCAGTTTAGGTAGCGGGAGTTTCTCTGAGCAGTTCTTC
TRBD1 TRBJ1-1 13 . TRBV19 CASRSTGLSEAFF TGTGCCAGTAGATCGACAGGGCTTAGTGAAGCTTTCTTT
. TRBJ2-1 15 . TRBV30 CAWIGSTSPRGGQFF TGTGCCTGGATTGGTAGTACTTCCCCGAGAGGCGGGCAGTTCTTC
TRBD2 TRBJ2-2 16 . TRBV14 CASSQRLAADTGELFF TGTGCCAGCAGCCAAAGACTAGCGGCCGATACCGGGGAGCTGTTTTTT
TRBD1 TRBJ2-3 13 . TRBV28 CASRQGSTDTQYF TGTGCCAGTAGACAGGGGAGCACAGATACGCAGTATTTT
. TRBJ2-7 16 once TRBV4-1 CASSQTQQGPAYEQYF TGCGCCAGCAGCCAAACCCAACAGGGCCCGGCCTACGAGCAGTACTTC
. TRBJ2-1 13 . TRBV27 CASSLISANEQFF TGTGCCAGCAGTTTGATCAGCGCCAATGAGCAGTTCTTC
TRBD1 TRBJ2-6 17 . TRBV23-1 CASSHRYRGLGANVLTF TGCGCCAGCAGTCACCGTTACAGGGGGCTTGGGGCCAACGTCCTGACTTTC
. TRBJ2-2 16 . TRBV24-1 CATSDGTQGRAGELFF TGTGCCACCAGTGATGGAACGCAGGGGAGGGCCGGGGAGCTGTTTTTT
TRBD1 TRBJ1-2 15 . TRBV19 CASRPGDRVYRGYTF TGTGCCAGTAGACCCGGGGACAGGGTTTATCGTGGCTACACCTTC
. TRBJ1-2 15 . TRBV3-1/TRBV3-2 CASSQDGPGGYGYTF TGTGCCAGCAGCCAAGACGGCCCCGGCGGCTATGGCTACACCTTC
. TRBJ2-5 15 . TRBV18 CASSQIGGLQETQYF TGTGCCAGCTCTCAAATTGGGGGCCTCCAAGAGACCCAGTACTTC
TRBD1 TRBJ2-5 13 . TRBV28 CASRAQGQETQYF TGTGCCAGCAGGGCACAGGGGCAAGAGACCCAGTACTTC